This T cell receptor (beta chain) is from a study of Ad26.COV2.S vaccination and SARS-CoV-2 variants. Overall study context: As a participant in COV1001, the donor was in the Ad26.COV2.S trial arm. The authors gave Ad26.COV2.S intramuscularly, either once or twice 56 days apart.

Sequencing used immunoSEQ multiplex PCR; TCRdb keeps in-frame clones, though not all of them. Of 300,000 to 400,000 clones listed, 80% to 90% were seen once; the top ten hold approximately 5%. Points on this clone: Its antigen is undetermined.

The treatment here: 15 to 20 received Ad26.COV2.S at low or high dose, single or two shots; roughly 5 received placebo; per-sample allocation not given. Sampling occurred on day 63 after the first vaccine or placebo injection. Trimming took off 3 bases at V and 0 bases at J, with 16 bases between the two ends. The V gene's germline CDR1 is DFQATT and CDR2 SNEGSKA (reference sequence). The CDR3 runs to 16 residues. General study points: Spike-specific TCR breadth ran higher among vaccine recipients than placebo recipients.

The chain carries TRBV20-1 and TRBJ2-3; possibly TRBD1 or TRBD2 for D (7 bases each). This sequence was found in a person aged 18-60 years who received the Ad26.COV2.S COVID-19 vaccine or a placebo. The material was peripheral blood, obtained in a trial of Ad26.COV2.S vaccine versus placebo. CDR3 DNA sequence: TGCAGTGCTAGTAACCCAGGGGGGGGAAGCACAGATACGCAGTATTTT. Translation gives CSASNPGGGSTDTQYF.